These 26 T cell receptor beta chains originate from one sample sequenced in a study of CD8 T cells in Susac syndrome. RNA was extracted with the RNeasy kit, and a quantity of about 0.45 to 1 ug was reverse transcribed using random hexamers. One entry per CDR3 protein, called by TCRdb with MiXCR from the immunoSEQ multiplex PCR reads. The data show over 150,000 distinct CDR3 sequences, 85% to 95% seen once. Specimen: CD4+ T cells from PBMCs. These receptors all stem from a human donor with multiple sclerosis.

The sample holds one count of this clonotype. The chain couples TRBV12-3 or TRBV12-4 to TRBJ2-2, with TRBD1 matching over 7 bases. The V gene end was trimmed by 5 bases and the J gene end by 0 bases; junction bases not matched to a gene: 6. This CDR3 region has 16 residues. The CDR3 region has the DNA TGTGCCAGCAGTCGGCCGGGACAGACGAACACCGGGGAGCTGTTTTTT. It encodes CASSRPGQTNTGELFF.

The chain has TRBV9 and TRBJ2-7; 11 bases line up with TRBD2. J gave up 3 bases and V 0 bases, and 2 bases lay outside the gene matches. Germline V gene lookup returns CDR1 SGDLS and CDR2 YYNGEE. CDR3 length: 15 amino acids. The chain's CDR3 is CASSVELAGVYEQYF. The DNA for the CDR3 is TGTGCCAGCAGCGTAGAACTAGCGGGAGTCTACGAGCAGTACTTC.

This chain joins TRBV7-8 and TRBJ1-1; 7 bases are shared with TRBD1. J gave up 1 base and V 4 bases, and 9 bases lay outside the gene matches. The CDR3 length is 16 residues. Germline-derived CDR1 and CDR2 are SGHVS and FQNEAQ. CDR3 protein: CASSSPETGANTEAFF. The CDR3 DNA reads TGTGCCAGCAGCTCGCCGGAAACAGGGGCGAACACTGAAGCTTTCTTT.

The chain uses TRBV5-1 and TRBJ1-1; 7 positions agree with TRBD1. The length of the CDR3 is 13 residues. V dropped 4 bases and J dropped 8; count of bases not matched to a gene: 8. Germline values: CDR1 SGHRS, CDR2 YFSETQ. The CDR3 region is CASSEVGQAEAFF. CDR3 nucleotides: TGCGCCAGCAGCGAGGTTGGACAGGCAGAAGCTTTCTTT.

This clonotype was found once. This sequence joins TRBV6-5 and TRBJ1-4; unclear D gene. V lost 5 bases and J 17 bases, leaving 15 bases between the germline ends. CDR1 MNHEY and CDR2 SVGAGI come from the germline V gene. CDR3 length equals 11 residues. The CDR3 protein is CASSNQGLSFF. Here the CDR3 DNA reads TGTGCCAGCAGTAACCAAGGGTTGAGCTTTTTT.

This clonotype was seen a single time. CDR3 nucleotides: TGTGCCAGCAGAGTCGGGACGCGGGAGACCCAGTACTTC. This codes for CASRVGTRETQYF. V is TRBV28 and J is TRBJ2-5, with D perhaps matching TRBD1 or TRBD2 (5 bases each). The ends were cut back, 6 bases at V and 5 bases at J, with 13 bases in the middle. Per germline, CDR1 MDHEN and CDR2 SYDVKM. The CDR3 loop spans 13 amino acids.

The J gene is TRBJ2-1, the V gene TRBV7-2; 8 nucleotides line up with TRBD1. Germline CDR1 SGHTA, CDR2 FQGNSA. CDR3 length equals 13 residues. V trimming: 5 bases; J trimming: 7 bases; junction bases outside the gene matches: 4. The CDR3 bases are TGTGCCAGCAGCGGCAGGACAGGGAATGAGCAGTTCTTC. This encodes CASSGRTGNEQFF.

The rearrangement links TRBV2 to TRBJ2-1, with 8 nucleotides matching TRBD2. This CDR3 is built from 13 residues. J was trimmed by 1 base and V by 10 bases; bases with no gene match: 3. Germline CDR1 is SNHLY and CDR2 is FYNNEI. The CDR3 coding sequence is TGTGCCACCAAGCGGGAGTCCTACAATGAGCAGTTCTTC. Encoded protein: CATKRESYNEQFF.

The V gene is TRBV27, the J gene TRBJ1-1; D unresolved. This CDR3 contains 15 residues. From germline, CDR1 is MNHEY and CDR2 SMNVEV (reference sequence). V was clipped by 2 bases and J by 2 bases, with 12 bases between them. The CDR3 here is CASSLIGLINTEAFF. CDR3 bases: TGTGCCAGCAGTTTAATCGGCCTAATCAACACTGAAGCTTTCTTT.

V usage is TRBV6-2 or TRBV6-3 and J usage is TRBJ2-1, with D perhaps matching TRBD2 (5 bases). Germline V gene sequence: CDR1 MNHEY, CDR2 SVGEGT. V dropped 9 bases and J dropped 12 bases, with 18 bases sitting between them. The CDR3 extends over 12 amino acids. The chain's CDR3 is CASSTTARGQFF. The DNA for the CDR3 is TGTGCCAGTAGTACTACAGCACGGGGGCAGTTCTTC.

This chain uses TRBV28 with TRBJ1-5, with TRBD1 matching over 8 bases. CDR1 is MDHEN, CDR2 SYDVKM, per germline. The trim removed 3 bases at V and 5 bases at J, leaving 6 bases unmatched. CDR3 length: 15 residues. CDR3 protein: CASSFGTGRDQPQHF. For the CDR3, the DNA is TGTGCCAGCAGTTTCGGGACAGGTCGGGATCAGCCCCAGCATTTT.

V and J are TRBV18 and TRBJ2-7; D ambiguous. Trimming stripped 3 bases from V and 1 base from J, with 10 bases between. Germline assignment: CDR1 KGHSH and CDR2 LQKENI. The CDR3 has 14 residues. CDR3 sequence (DNA): TGTGCCAGCTCACCCGACTCGATTTCCTACGAGCAGTACTTC. It encodes CASSPDSISYEQYF. The variable domain in full, with the rest retrieved from reference TRBV18 and TRBJ2-7, is NAGVMQNPRHLVRRRGQEARLRCSPMKGHSHVYWYRQLPEEGLKFMVYLQKENIIDESGMPKERFSAEFPKEGPSILRIQQVVRGDSAAYFCASSPDSISYEQYFGPGTRLTVT.

V is TRBV28 and J is TRBJ2-2, with TRBD2 as a possible D gene (5 bases). The CDR3 covers 15 residues. Germline V gene data show CDR1 as MDHEN and CDR2 as SYDVKM. The V end lost 7 bases, the J end lost 2 bases, and 14 bases lay between the germline ends. The CDR3 sequence is CASTQSGANTGELFF. The CDR3 region has the DNA TGTGCCAGCACCCAAAGCGGAGCCAACACCGGGGAGCTGTTTTTT. Full variable domain (missing parts from reference TRBV28 and TRBJ2-2): DVKVTQSSRYLVKRTGEKVFLECVQDMDHENMFWYRQDPGLGLRLIYFSYDVKMKEKGDIPEGYSVSREKKERFSLILESASTNQTSMYLCASTQSGANTGELFFGEGSRLTVL.

This clonotype was seen once. This sequence joins TRBV12-3 or TRBV12-4 and TRBJ1-5, with no clear D. V gave up 2 bases and J gave up 4 bases, with 6 bases separating them. The CDR3 covers 13 residues. DNA for the CDR3: TGTGCCAGCAGTTTAATCGAGAATCAGCCCCAGCATTTT. It translates to CASSLIENQPQHF.

V usage is TRBV3-1 and J usage is TRBJ2-7; the D is unclear. Germline V gene lookup returns CDR1 LGHDT and CDR2 YNNKEL (reference sequence). There are 16 residues in the CDR3. V lost 4 bases, J lost 2 bases, and 18 bases lay in between. CDR3 in DNA: TGTGCCAGCAGCCGCCGACCGGGCCCCAATACCTACGAGCAGTACTTC. Its protein product is CASSRRPGPNTYEQYF.

The rearrangement joins TRBV11-2 to TRBJ2-6; 7 bases align to TRBD1. Germline V gene sequence: CDR1 SGHAT, CDR2 FQNNGV. The CDR3 covers 17 residues. V lost 6 bases to trimming and J lost 0 bases; unmatched junction nucleotides: 8. CDR3: CASSYRQGDSGANVLTF. In DNA, the CDR3 is TGTGCCAGCAGTTACCGACAGGGTGACTCTGGGGCCAACGTCCTGACTTTC.

The chain carries TRBV12-3 or TRBV12-4 and TRBJ2-1; TRBD1 matches 7 bases. The CDR3 is 12 residues long. Trimming removed 5 bases from V and 7 bases from J; junction bases left unmatched: 2. DNA of the CDR3: TGTGCCAGCAGTCAACAGGGGAATGAGCAGTTCTTC. Protein product: CASSQQGNEQFF.

V is TRBV12-3 or TRBV12-4 and J is TRBJ2-3, with D perhaps TRBD1 (5 bases). V was clipped by 3 bases and J by 1 base, with 8 bases between them. The CDR3 length is 14 residues. CDR3 nucleotide sequence: TGTGCCAGCAGTTTTGCAGGGCGCACAGATACGCAGTATTTT. The encoded protein is CASSFAGRTDTQYF.

The V gene is TRBV20-1, the J gene TRBJ2-7; 10 nucleotides align to TRBD2. CDR1 and CDR2 from the germline V gene are DFQATT and SNEGSKA (reference sequence). The CDR3 consists of 14 residues. V shed 6 bases, J shed 5 bases, and the junction held 10 bases outside the gene matches. CDR3: CSAPRLAGVDEQYF. CDR3 in DNA: TGCAGTGCCCCACGGCTAGCGGGGGTTGACGAGCAGTACTTC.

The CDR3 bases are TGTGCCAGCAGTTTGAGAGGGATATTACACACAGATACGCAGTATTTT. Encoded protein: CASSLRGILHTDTQYF. This sequence joins TRBV12-3 or TRBV12-4 and TRBJ2-3; tentatively, D is TRBD2 (5 bases). The CDR3 consists of 16 residues. V lost 3 bases to trimming and J lost 2 bases, with 15 bases between them.

This clonotype appeared a single time. The rearrangement joins TRBV6-2 or TRBV6-3 to TRBJ2-5; unclear D gene. This CDR3 is 14 amino acids long. V lost 2 bases, J lost 3 bases, and 10 bases lay in between. In germline, CDR1 is MNHEY, CDR2 SVGEGT. CDR3 sequence (DNA): TGTGCCAGCAGTTACCACCCGGTTAAAGAGACCCAGTACTTC. This gives the protein CASSYHPVKETQYF.

The chain is built from TRBV7-2 and TRBJ2-3; D is ambiguous. This CDR3 is built from 14 residues. With 1 base removed from V and 2 bases from J, the gap between germline ends came to 7 bases. Germline V gives CDR1 SGHTA, CDR2 FQGNSA. CDR3 nucleotide sequence: TGTGCCAGCAGCTTAGTCCTTCCCACAGATACGCAGTATTTT. Encoded protein: CASSLVLPTDTQYF.

The chain links TRBV5-1 to TRBJ2-5; 11 positions match TRBD1. Looked up from germline, CDR1 is SGHRS and CDR2 is YFSETQ. The junction had 7 bases not matched to a gene; V was cut back by 4 bases and J by 5 bases. The CDR3 is made up of 15 amino acids. CDR3 coding DNA: TGCGCCAGCAGCACAGGGACAGGGGGAAGGGAGACCCAGTACTTC. This gives the protein CASSTGTGGRETQYF.

This chain uses TRBV28 with TRBJ1-5, with D hard to call. The CDR3 is 13 amino acids. Trimming removed 2 bases from V and 9 bases from J, with 11 bases in between. Germline CDR1 reads MDHEN; CDR2 reads SYDVKM. The CDR3 loop reads CASSLSGEWPQHF. The DNA for the CDR3 is TGTGCCAGCAGTTTAAGTGGCGAGTGGCCCCAGCATTTT.

This chain joins TRBV4-1 and TRBJ2-3; TRBD2 might be the D (5 bases). The CDR3 loop spans 16 amino acids. V dropped 2 bases and J dropped 0 bases, with 12 bases sitting between them. CDR1 and CDR2 from the germline V gene are MGHRA and YSYEKL. The chain's CDR3 is CASSQPGERSTDTQYF. In nucleotides, the CDR3 is TGCGCCAGCAGCCAACCCGGGGAGCGGAGCACAGATACGCAGTATTTT.

In its sample, this clonotype was seen once. The chain is built from TRBV5-6 and TRBJ1-6; tentative D call: TRBD1 (6 bases). Trimming stripped 2 bases from V and 6 bases from J, with 12 bases between. The CDR3 spans 15 residues. Germline loops: CDR1 SGHDT, CDR2 YYEEEE. As DNA, the CDR3 is TGTGCCAGCAGCTTTCTTGACAGGACTAATTCACCCCTCCACTTT. Protein: CASSFLDRTNSPLHF.